This T cell receptor (beta chain) originates from a study of cytomegalovirus exposure and HLA in healthy donors. The study, taken as a whole, reports: Later analysis suggested links between common viral pathogens and several top significant clusters.

Germline CDR1 is SGHVS and CDR2 is FQNEAQ. There are 15 residues in the CDR3. V shed 2 bases and J 5 bases; nucleotides not matched to a gene: 7. As concerns this clone: Its antigen is currently unknown.

The PCR was carried out with 60 Vbeta primers and 13 Jbeta primers. The assay was immunoSEQ multiplex PCR, and TCRdb's table has in-frame clones only and misses some. Altogether some 200,000 clones are present, approximately 84% being singletons, with the ten largest covering more than 0.45%. The sample taken for sequencing was PBMCs. V and J are TRBV7-8 and TRBJ2-3; 7 positions agree with TRBD1. This receptor was obtained from a woman in her thirties or forties in good health and CMV-seronegative. Here the CDR3 DNA reads TGTGCCAGCAGCTTATACGACAGGGAAAGAGATACGCAGTATTTT. Translation: CASSLYDRERDTQYF.